This T cell receptor beta chain was identified during a study of blood T cell repertoires in COVID-19 (dated by TCRdb to 2018 to 2021). The study in broad terms: The collaborator samples originated in the United States, Italy and Spain and spanned the acute and convalescent phases of COVID-19. The prospective study material was composed of cDNA or gDNA derived from T cells, B-cell-depleted T cells, or PBMCs. Subjects who had been exposed to COVID-19, were actively infected with it, or had recovered from it provided the deeply sampled blood TCRbeta repertoires that made up the dataset. The repertoires were released in a freely available public database meant as a resource for research on the immune response to SARS-CoV-2. The samples were drawn from the first 160 participants of the ongoing ImmuneRACE study and from 950 to 1,500 subjects provided by 6 global collaborators. A de-identified subject ID, COVID-19 status, age in years and sex were almost always included in the sample metadata. Where available, HLA class I and class II types were taken from metadata supplied by the sample provider and were not determined by assay-based typing.

Participants in the prospective study were enrolled through a virtual design, were aged roughly 18 to 100 years, and lived in roughly 26 United States geographic areas. To assign participants to cohorts, the prospective study relied on clinical history that participants themselves reported in a screening survey and a study questionnaire. For ImmuneRACE Cohort 3, a participant was defined as recovered based on two consecutive negative NP/OP PCR tests, clearance by a healthcare professional, or resolution of symptoms. Mobile phlebotomists in the prospective study collected whole blood, serum and a nasopharyngeal or oropharyngeal swab from every participant. Prospective study participants could optionally give additional blood draws and questionnaires over an approximately 2-month period. Prospective study blood samples were shipped either frozen or at room temperature before DNA extraction. From its cysteine to its phenylalanine, the CDR3 spans 13 amino acids. Only CDR3 DNA is held: 39 bases, read in frame from base 1. V was cut back by 4 bases and J by 3 bases, leaving a gap of 11 bases between them. The germline V gene yields SGHRS for CDR1 and YFSETQ for CDR2.

On the study overall, not on this receptor specifically: Clinical and demographic metadata were provided uncurated, with the amount varying by source and participant.

A note on this clone: Its antigen remains undetermined. Base quality data are lacking; no much larger clone is found one base away.

TCRbeta CDR3 regions were amplified from genomic DNA using the immunoSEQ Assay, a bias-controlled multiplex PCR. Processing in the source paper ran as follows. Within the assay, amplification of reference gene primers was used to estimate how many nucleated cells each sample contained. To quantify the absolute abundance of each unique TCRbeta CDR3 rearrangement, sequence reads were collapsed and filtered. For each sample, productive Simpson clonality was calculated as the square root of Simpson's diversity index over productive rearrangements. TCRdb's version of the immuneACCESS table is confined to in-frame rearrangements and falls short of the full clone set. An unresolved V gene accounts for under half of the shortfall where checked; the remainder is of unknown origin. V and J calls plus clone size are reproduced from that table; the DNA served to infer D and trimming. The sample records 430,000 or so clones, approximately 87% of which are singletons. Jointly, the top ten make up over 1.5% of the sample.

The sequence came from a woman aged 40-49 years who had recovered from COVID-19. Recombination connected TRBV5-1 to TRBJ2-7, and perhaps TRBD1 as D gene, on 6 matching bases. Sequenced sample: PBMCs or T cells enriched from blood (not recorded which). This receptor has the CDR3 CASSRDTSYEQYF. The nucleotides read TGCGCCAGCAGCAGGGACACAAGCTACGAGCAGTACTTC.